This T cell receptor beta chain derives from a study of OX40 agonist ivuxolimab in advanced cancers. Study in general: Patients in dose escalation had liver, melanoma, kidney or head and neck cancers. A mean age of approximately 58 years, range roughly 20 to 80, was recorded, and approximately 85% were male.

Study outcomes and limitations: On average, CD8+ T cells had more expanded clones than CD4+. Circulating CD4+ and CD8+ T cells showed clonal expansion by week 6 at 0.1 to 3.0 mg/kg.

About this clone itself: Its antigen is unknown.

Trimming took 5 bases from V and 2 from J, leaving 15 bases between them. In germline, CDR1 is MNHNS, CDR2 SASEGT. The CDR3 has 15 amino acids. Sequenced by immunoSEQ multiplex PCR; TCRdb stores in-frame clones only, minus some. This table has some 70,000 clones, less than 95% appearing once. The specimen was CD4+ or CD8+ T cells sorted from blood, collected in a trial of the OX40 agonist ivuxolimab. This receptor was taken from an adult with an advanced solid tumor such as melanoma, head and neck, liver or kidney cancer. J is TRBJ1-2 and V is TRBV6-1; D unclear. CDR3 coding DNA: TGTGCCAGCAGTTTAGGACGGAACCAAAACTATGGCTACACCTTC. It codes for CASSLGRNQNYGYTF.